The 22 T cell receptor beta chains listed next were all sequenced from one sample in a study of cytomegalovirus exposure and HLA in healthy donors. 13 Jbeta primers and 60 Vbeta primers were used for the PCR. Clones were sequenced by immunoSEQ multiplex PCR, and TCRdb holds only the in-frame ones, with some missing. The sample contains about 120,000 clones, approximately 80% of which appear only once. The sample comprised PBMCs. Every receptor here comes from a woman aged 40 to 50 in good health and CMV-seropositive.

This chain uses TRBV6-5 with TRBJ2-7; TRBD1 aligns across 7 bases. In germline, CDR1 is MNHEY, CDR2 SVGAGI. There are 16 residues in the CDR3. After removal of 0 bases from V and 3 bases from J, the junction contained 8 bases not matched to a gene. CDR3 DNA: TGTGCCAGCAGTTACTCGTTGTTGGACAGGTTCTACGAGCAGTACTTC. Translating gives CASSYSLLDRFYEQYF.

This clone turned up a few times. The V and J genes are TRBV7-2 and TRBJ1-1; D unresolved. Germline V lookup: CDR1 SGHTA, CDR2 FQGNSA. The CDR3 loop spans 15 amino acids. Trimming took 2 bases from V and 0 from J, leaving 10 bases between them. The CDR3 region is CASSLSGSLNTEAFF. CDR3 in DNA: TGTGCCAGCAGCTTATCGGGGAGTCTGAACACTGAAGCTTTCTTT.

The chain uses TRBV30 and TRBJ1-1; 8 nucleotides agree with TRBD1. Germline V gene sequence: CDR1 GTSNPN, CDR2 SVGIG (reference sequence). The J segment lost 1 base and the V segment lost 3 bases, leaving 4 bases of the junction unmatched. The CDR3 spans 14 residues. CDR3: CAWSLGTGNTEAFF. The CDR3 DNA sequence: TGTGCCTGGAGCCTCGGGACAGGGAACACTGAAGCTTTCTTT.

This chain connects TRBV13 to TRBJ2-3; a weak D match, TRBD2 (7 bases). The CDR3 contains 16 residues. CDR1 and CDR2 (germline): PRHDT, FYEKMQ (reference sequence). The V end was cut by 5 bases, the J end by 1 base, with 16 bases between. DNA for the CDR3: TGTGCCAGCAGCGTAAAGGGGGGGGGCCGCACAGATACGCAGTATTTT. It specifies CASSVKGGGRTDTQYF.

The J gene is TRBJ1-2, the V gene TRBV7-2, with 8 positions matching TRBD1. The CDR3 runs to 14 residues. With V trimmed by 4 bases and J by 9 bases, 10 bases remained unmatched. From germline, CDR1 is SGHTA and CDR2 FQGNSA. In DNA form, the CDR3 reads TGTGCCAGCAGCTCCCAGGGGGCTCTTCTTAGCTACACCTTC. Its translation: CASSSQGALLSYTF. The full variable domain, in which reference TRBV7-2 and TRBJ1-2 provide the parts outside the CDR3, is GAGVSQSPSNKVTEKGKDVELRCDPISGHTALYWYRQSLGQGLEFLIYFQGNSAPDKSGLPSDRFSAERTGGSVSTLTIQRTQQEDSAVYLCASSSQGALLSYTFGSGTRLTVV.

CDR3 sequence reads: CASSTGGLAGVFVSDTQYF. In DNA, the CDR3 is TGTGCCAGCAGCACCGGCGGGCTAGCGGGAGTATTTGTATCAGATACGCAGTATTTT. The rearrangement joins TRBV7-2 to TRBJ2-3; 10 positions match TRBD2. CDR1 is SGHTA and CDR2 is FQGNSA in the germline V gene. The junction had 18 bases not matched to a gene; V was cut back by 5 bases and J by 4 bases. This CDR3 contains 19 residues.

The chain couples TRBV10-3 to TRBJ2-3; tentatively, D is TRBD1 (6 bases). V lost 8 bases and J lost 4, with 7 bases in between. Germline V gives CDR1 ENHRY, CDR2 SYGVKD. The CDR3 is 11 amino acids. The CDR3 sequence is CAIGGPDTQYF. For the CDR3, the DNA is TGTGCCATCGGGGGCCCAGATACGCAGTATTTT.

The J gene is TRBJ2-7, the V gene TRBV6-1; TRBD1 is a possible D gene (5 bases). CDR3 length equals 14 residues. V was pared by 2 bases and J by 6 bases, with 14 bases between. Germline V lookup: CDR1 MNHNS, CDR2 SASEGT. In nucleotides, the CDR3 is TGTGCCAGCAGTGAATCAGGGATGGTCTCCGAGCAGTACTTC. It encodes CASSESGMVSEQYF.

This clone was seen only a few times. The chain employs TRBV14 and TRBJ1-1; D gene ambiguous. Germline assignment: CDR1 SGHDN and CDR2 FVKESK. The V end lost 4 bases, the J end lost 4 bases, and 10 bases lay between the germline ends. This CDR3 has 13 residues. The CDR3 protein is CASSRNPSTEAFF. CDR3 DNA sequence: TGTGCCAGCAGCCGAAACCCGAGCACTGAAGCTTTCTTT.

This chain links TRBV2 with TRBJ2-5; D possibly corresponds to TRBD2 (5 bases). The DNA end lines up better with TRBJ2-7; the J call may be wrong. From germline, CDR1 is SNHLY and CDR2 FYNNEI. The CDR3 loop spans 16 amino acids. The CDR3 coding sequence is TGTGCCAGCAGTGAAGCACGGGGTGCCCTCTACTACGAGCAGTACTTC. It is translated as CASSEARGALYYEQYF.

This chain connects TRBV6-5 to TRBJ2-7; 7 bases align to TRBD2. In germline, CDR1 is MNHEY, CDR2 SVGAGI. The V gene end was trimmed by 0 bases and the J gene end by 2 bases; junction bases not matched to a gene: 4. CDR3 length: 15 residues. CDR3 coding DNA: TGTGCCAGCAGTTACTCACTAGCGTCCACCTACGAGCAGTACTTC. Encoded protein: CASSYSLASTYEQYF.

The CDR3 DNA sequence: TGTGCCAGCAGCCAGGACAGGGTGGTCACTGAAGCTTTCTTT. This translates into CASSQDRVVTEAFF. The chain uses TRBV16 and TRBJ1-1, with 8 nucleotides matching TRBD1. Looked up from germline, CDR1 is KGHSY and CDR2 is FQNENV. The J segment lost 4 bases and the V segment lost 3 bases, leaving 4 bases of the junction unmatched. The CDR3 is 14 amino acids.

This clone has only one observation. The rearrangement uses TRBV2 and TRBJ1-4, with D perhaps matching TRBD1 (5 bases). There are 14 residues in the CDR3. V lost 6 bases and J lost 7, with 15 bases in between. CDR1 is SNHLY, CDR2 FYNNEI, per germline. The DNA of the CDR3 is TGTGCCAGCAGCGTCGGGGGACGGACTGAAAAACTGTTTTTT. Protein: CASSVGGRTEKLFF.

This clone occurred a few times. The V and J genes are TRBV27 and TRBJ2-7; D possibly corresponds to TRBD1 (5 bases). Germline loops: CDR1 MNHEY, CDR2 SMNVEV (reference sequence). Trimming removed 2 bases at V and 3 bases at J, with 14 bases between. The CDR3 runs 15 residues. As DNA, the CDR3 is TGTGCCAGCAGTTTAGGGGCCCTGGGTGGCTACGAGCAGTACTTC. Encoded protein: CASSLGALGGYEQYF.

The chain is built from TRBV7-8 and TRBJ2-7; 7 nucleotides line up with TRBD1. The CDR3 sequence is 14 residues long. Germline V gene data show CDR1 as SGHVS and CDR2 as FQNEAQ. V was pared by 3 bases and J by 2 bases, with 4 bases of the junction left unmatched. CDR3 sequence reads: CASSFRQGPYEQYF. CDR3 DNA sequence: TGTGCCAGCAGCTTCAGACAGGGACCCTACGAGCAGTACTTC.

This clone was found a few times. The chain couples TRBV6-6 to TRBJ2-7, with a tentative D call TRBD1 (6 bases). The CDR3 spans 14 residues. The V end was cut by 6 bases, the J end by 5 bases, with 17 bases between. Germline-derived CDR1 and CDR2 are MNHNY and SVGAGI (reference sequence). CDR3 nucleotides: TGTGCCAGCAGGGGACAATTCACGATGGACGAGCAGTACTTC. It is translated as CASRGQFTMDEQYF.

In the case of this clone: In the same sample, other DNA sequences code for this CDR3. The chain joins TRBV30 to TRBJ1-5; 11 bases match TRBD1. The CDR3 is 13 amino acids. The junction had 1 base not matched to a gene; V was cut back by 3 bases and J by 6 bases. CDR1 is GTSNPN and CDR2 is SVGIG in the germline V gene (reference sequence). CDR3 sequence: CAWSGTGGQPQHF. The CDR3 nucleotides read TGTGCCTGGAGCGGGACAGGGGGTCAGCCCCAGCATTTT. The whole variable domain, filled in from reference TRBV30 and TRBJ1-5, reads SQTIHQWPATLVQPVGSPLSLECTVEGTSNPNLYWYRQAAGRGLQLLFYSVGIGQISSEVPQNLSASRPQDRQFILSSKKLLLSDSGFYLCAWSGTGGQPQHFGDGTRLSIL.

V usage is TRBV6-6 and J usage is TRBJ1-2, with TRBD1 identical over 8 bases. V lost 6 bases to trimming and J lost 6 bases; unmatched junction nucleotides: 6. Germline CDR1 and CDR2: MNHNY and SVGAGI (reference sequence). This CDR3 is built from 13 residues. Here the CDR3 reads CASRPGQGHGYTF. The CDR3 nucleotides are TGTGCCAGCAGACCCGGACAGGGCCATGGCTACACCTTC.

The chain links TRBV13 to TRBJ2-3, with D perhaps matching TRBD1 (5 bases). The CDR3 covers 15 residues. With 5 bases removed from V and 2 bases from J, the gap between germline ends came to 14 bases. CDR1 is PRHDT, CDR2 FYEKMQ, per germline (reference sequence). This CDR3 reads CASSNGQGSTDTQYF. The CDR3 coding sequence is TGTGCCAGCAGCAACGGGCAGGGATCCACAGATACGCAGTATTTT.

The chain recombines TRBV11-1 with TRBJ2-5; a weak D match, TRBD2 (6 bases). The CDR3 has 12 residues. Germline V gives CDR1 SGHAT, CDR2 FQDESV (reference sequence). The ends were cut back, 3 bases at V and 6 bases at J, with 8 bases in the middle. The CDR3: CASSLGGKTQYF. For the CDR3, the DNA is TGTGCCAGCAGCTTGGGGGGAAAGACCCAGTACTTC.

The CDR3 sequence: CSAKTRTGMNTEAFF. CDR3 DNA: TGCAGCGCCAAAACCCGGACAGGAATGAACACTGAAGCTTTCTTT. V usage is TRBV29-1 and J usage is TRBJ1-1; 7 nucleotides agree with TRBD1. The CDR3 spans 15 residues. The V and J ends lost 7 bases and 0 bases, in that order; junction bases with no gene match: 11. In germline, CDR1 is SQVTM, CDR2 ANQGSEA.

This sequence joins TRBV5-4 and TRBJ2-1; 10 bases align to TRBD2. This CDR3 has 15 amino acids. The ends lost 4 bases at V and 5 bases at J; junction bases unmatched: 6. Germline V gene sequence: CDR1 SGHNT, CDR2 YYREEE (reference sequence). CDR3 in DNA: TGTGCCAGCAGCCCCCGGCTAGCGGGAGACAATGAGCAGTTCTTC. Protein sequence: CASSPRLAGDNEQFF.